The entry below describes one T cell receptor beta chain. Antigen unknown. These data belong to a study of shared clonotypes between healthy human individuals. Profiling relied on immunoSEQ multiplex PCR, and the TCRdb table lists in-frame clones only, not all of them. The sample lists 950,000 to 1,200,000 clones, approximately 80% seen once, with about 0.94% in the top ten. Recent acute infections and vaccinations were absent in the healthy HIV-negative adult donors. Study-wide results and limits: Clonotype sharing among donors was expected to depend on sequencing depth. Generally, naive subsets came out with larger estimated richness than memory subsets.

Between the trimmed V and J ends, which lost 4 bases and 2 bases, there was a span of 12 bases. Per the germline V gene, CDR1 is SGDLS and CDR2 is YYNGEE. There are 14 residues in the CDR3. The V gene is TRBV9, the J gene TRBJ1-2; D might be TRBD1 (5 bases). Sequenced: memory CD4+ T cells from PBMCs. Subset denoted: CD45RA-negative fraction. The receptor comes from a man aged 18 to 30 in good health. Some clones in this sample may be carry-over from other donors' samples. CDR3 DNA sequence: TGTGCCAGCAGCTCAGCTGGGGGGAACTATGGCTACACCTTC. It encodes CASSSAGGNYGYTF.